The source of this T cell receptor beta chain is a study of cytomegalovirus exposure and HLA in healthy donors. TCRdb's table, derived via immunoSEQ multiplex PCR, lists solely in-frame clones and lacks some. The table lists about 160,000 clones, 95% to 97% of them singletons, with about 0.89% in the top ten. Donors came from a validation cohort of 90 to 150 subjects, distinct from the first 666-subject cohort. A note on this clone: Its antigen is still unknown.

Study findings and constraints: As confirmed in vitro, a few CMV-associated chains were specific for CMV antigens. Rarity held for most TCR sequences, but there were some public TCRs that occurred in many donors. Published work reported that the classifier diagnosed cytomegalovirus status with high specificity and sensitivity.

The source of this sequence is a woman aged 18-30 years in good health and CMV-seronegative. The sample consisted of PBMCs.

In DNA form, the CDR3 reads TGTGCCAGCAGCAACAGTGAGACGCCGGTATCCTACAATGAGCAGTTCTTC. It specifies CASSNSETPVSYNEQFF. This chain uses TRBV11-3 with TRBJ2-1; D gene ambiguous. The CDR3 spans 17 residues. V was shortened by 5 bases and J by 1 base, with 18 bases between the two germline ends. Germline V CDR1 and CDR2: SGHNT, YENEEA.